A selection of T cell receptor beta chains follows, all from one sample in a study of vaccination and CD4 T cells after COVID-19. These TCRs' antigens remain unknown. MiXCR, applied by TCRdb to the PCR reads, yields one record per CDR3 protein. The sample has fewer than 20,000 distinct CDR3 sequences, approximately 70% seen once; the top ten hold 5.5% to 7%. Sequencing was performed on CD4+ T cells from blood, cultured in vitro. The origin of the receptors is a human donor who had recovered from COVID-19. Both conserved end residues are part of each CDR3. The D gene is left open where the match is weak. Only some rows state a clone size, as once, few, many or a class for expanded clones.

once | TRBJ2-7 | TRBV6-1 | TRBD2 | TGTGCCAGCAGTGGCCCCGCTAGCGGGAGGCCCACCTACGAGCAGTACTTC | CASSGPASGRPTYEQYF
NA | TRBJ2-5 | TRBV20-1 | NA | TGCAGTGTCGCGAGACGTAGGACGGAAGAGACCCAGTACTTC | CSVARRRTEETQYF
once | TRBJ2-5 | TRBV6-1 | NA | TGTGCCAGCAGTGAGGCTACAGGGCGGAGAGGTGAGACCCAGTACTTC | CASSEATGRRGETQYF
NA | TRBJ2-1 | TRBV7-3 | TRBD2 | TGTGCCAGCAGCTTAAAGGGACTAGTAGGAGATGAGCAGTTCTTC | CASSLKGLVGDEQFF
NA | TRBJ2-7 | TRBV7-9 | TRBD2 | TGTGCCAGCAGCCCAAGACTAGCGGGAGTCGACGAGCAGTACTTC | CASSPRLAGVDEQYF
NA | TRBJ2-3 | TRBV7-9 | NA | TGTGCCAGCAGCTTAGGTGTGGATACGCAGTATTTT | CASSLGVDTQYF
NA | TRBJ1-3 | TRBV30 | NA | TGTGCCTGCACAGGGAGCTCTGGAAACACCATATATTTT | CACTGSSGNTIYF
NA | TRBJ1-6 | TRBV25-1 | NA | TGTGCCAGCAGGCAGAATCAGGGATATAATTCACCCCTCCACTTT | CASRQNQGYNSPLHF
NA | TRBJ1-2 | TRBV28 | NA | TGTGCCAGCAGTTCGACAGGTCTCGATAACACCTTC | CASSSTGLDNTF
NA | TRBJ1-5 | TRBV20-1 | TRBD1 | TGCAGTGCTAGAGAGGACAGGGATCAGCCCCAGCATTTT | CSAREDRDQPQHF
NA | TRBJ2-7 | TRBV20-1 | TRBD1 | TGCAGTGCTGAAGCCGGACAGGGTTTCTACGAGCAGTACTTC | CSAEAGQGFYEQYF
NA | TRBJ2-5 | TRBV15 | NA | TGTGCCACCAGCGGCTACAGGGGAGGGACCCAGTACTTC | CATSGYRGGTQYF
NA | TRBJ2-1 | TRBV20-1 | TRBD1 | TGCAGTGCTAGGTGGGACAGGGGTGGTGGTCAGCAGTTCTTC | CSARWDRGGGQQFF
NA | TRBJ1-6 | TRBV7-2 | NA | TGTGCCAGCAGCCCTTGGACCGATGGCAATTCACCCCTCCACTTT | CASSPWTDGNSPLHF
NA | TRBJ2-5 | TRBV19 | NA | TGTGCCAGTAGTTCCGGCAGGGGGGAGAAGACCCAGTACTTC | CASSSGRGEKTQYF
NA | TRBJ1-2 | TRBV7-8 | NA | TGTGCCAGCAGCTCCACACCCTTAAGGAGCTATGGCTACACCTTC | CASSSTPLRSYGYTF
NA | TRBJ1-2 | TRBV6-1 | NA | TGTGCCAGCAGCGTAGGGAGGACCTATGGCTACACCTTC | CASSVGRTYGYTF
NA | TRBJ1-2 | TRBV6-5 | NA | TGTGCCAGCAGTTACGGTTGGGCCCTGAACTATGGCTACACCTTC | CASSYGWALNYGYTF
NA | TRBJ1-6 | TRBV20-1 | NA | TGCAGTGCCCCTCCTTGGGGTGAGCGGGCCCTCCACTTT | CSAPPWGERALHF
NA | TRBJ2-5 | TRBV7-8 | NA | TGTGCCAGCAGCACAACCGGGACACCCGCCACCCAGTACTTC | CASSTTGTPATQYF
NA | TRBJ1-4 | TRBV27 | NA | TGTGCCAGCAGTTGGGGGGGGCTGGAAAAACTGTTTTTT | CASSWGGLEKLFF
NA | TRBJ2-1 | TRBV11-2 | TRBD2 | TGTGCCAGCAGCCCCACAGCGGGGGTCCACAATGAGCAGTTCTTC | CASSPTAGVHNEQFF
few | TRBJ2-7 | TRBV20-1 | NA | TGCAGTGCTAGGAGGGGGATGGGGGCCCACGAGCAGTACTTC | CSARRGMGAHEQYF
NA | TRBJ1-3 | TRBV7-2 | TRBD1 | TGTGCCAGCAGCCGACAGGGAAGTGGAAACACCATATATTTT | CASSRQGSGNTIYF
NA | TRBJ1-2 | TRBV7-2 | NA | TGTGCCAGCACCCCGTACGGGGGGGACTATGGCTACACCTTC | CASTPYGGDYGYTF
NA | TRBJ2-1 | TRBV27 | TRBD2 | TGTGCCAGCAGTCTGCCGGGACTAGGCAATGAGCAGTTCTTC | CASSLPGLGNEQFF
NA | TRBJ2-2 | TRBV19 | TRBD2 | TGTGCCAGTAGTGTAACAGCGGGAGAGGCCGGGGAGCTGTTTTTT | CASSVTAGEAGELFF
once | TRBJ1-6 | TRBV6-5 | NA | TGTGCCAGCAGTTACTCGAGGGATAGCAGGGGCCCCTATAATTCACCCCTCCACTTT | CASSYSRDSRGPYNSPLHF
NA | TRBJ1-2 | TRBV20-1 | TRBD1 | TGCAGTGCTAGGCTGACAGGGAGAGCTCCTATGCGCTATGGCTACACCTTC | CSARLTGRAPMRYGYTF
once | TRBJ2-2 | TRBV7-2 | NA | TGTGCCAGCAGCTTAGCGGGGAGAGGCACCGGGGAGCCGTTTTTT | CASSLAGRGTGEPFF
NA | TRBJ2-6 | TRBV12-3/TRBV12-4 | NA | TGTGCCAGCAGTTTTCCCCTCTCTGGGGCCAACGTCCTGACTTTC | CASSFPLSGANVLTF
NA | TRBJ1-5 | TRBV6-2/TRBV6-3 | NA | TGTGCCAGCAGTTATTTCAGGAGCAATCAGCCCCAGCATTTT | CASSYFRSNQPQHF
NA | TRBJ2-1 | TRBV6-2/TRBV6-3 | TRBD2 | TGTGCCAGCAGTCAAAGACTAGCGGGAGGTCCGTACAATGAGCAGTTCTTC | CASSQRLAGGPYNEQFF
NA | TRBJ2-2 | TRBV6-1 | NA | TGTGCCAGCCAAGGAGGGGAGAGGACCGGGGAGCTGTTTTTT | CASQGGERTGELFF
NA | TRBJ1-5 | TRBV20-1 | NA | TGCAGTGCTCCGGCTTTGGACGGACGATATCAGCCCCAGCATTTT | CSAPALDGRYQPQHF
NA | TRBJ2-1 | TRBV7-9 | NA | TGTGCCAGCAGCTTCTCAGGGAGCAATGAGCAGTTCTTC | CASSFSGSNEQFF
NA | TRBJ2-5 | TRBV11-2 | TRBD2 | TGTGCCAGCAGCTCAGCGGGACGCATGGCGACAGAGACCCAGTACTTC | CASSSAGRMATETQYF
few | TRBJ1-1 | TRBV6-1 | NA | TGTGCCAGCAGCCCCGTAAGGTGGGGGTCAGGCGGAGCTTTCTTT | CASSPVRWGSGGAFF
NA | TRBJ2-2 | TRBV25-1 | NA | TGTGCCAGTACGGGGGCCAGGCCCAAGAACACCGGGGAGCTGTTTTTT | CASTGARPKNTGELFF
NA | TRBJ2-2 | TRBV7-2 | NA | TGTGCCAGCAGCTTATACTCCACCGGGGAGCTGTTTTTT | CASSLYSTGELFF
NA | TRBJ1-5 | TRBV6-2/TRBV6-3 | NA | TGTGCCAGCAGTAAATCCCAGGCCCGCAATCAGCCCCAGCATTTT | CASSKSQARNQPQHF
NA | TRBJ1-5 | TRBV28 | TRBD1 | TGTGCCAGCAGTTTTGAGACAGGGGGCCGCAATCAGCCCCAGCATTTT | CASSFETGGRNQPQHF
NA | TRBJ1-2 | TRBV28 | NA | TGTGCCAGCATTATCCGGGACGGAGGTGAATATGGCTACACCTTC | CASIIRDGGEYGYTF
few | TRBJ1-1 | TRBV6-1 | NA | TGTGCCAGCAGCAAACTACAGGACCGCACTGAAGCTTTCTTT | CASSKLQDRTEAFF
NA | TRBJ1-1 | TRBV30 | NA | TGTGCCTGGACCTCCGTTGAGGCTGAAGCTTTCTTT | CAWTSVEAEAFF
NA | TRBJ2-2 | TRBV25-1 | NA | TGTGCCAGCAGTGAATGGGGAATGGCCGGGGAGCTGTTTTTT | CASSEWGMAGELFF
NA | TRBJ1-5 | TRBV20-1 | NA | TGCAGTGCTAGGACAGACCTTGATCAGCCCCAGCATTTT | CSARTDLDQPQHF
NA | TRBJ1-5 | TRBV19 | NA | TGTGCCAGTAGTAACTGGGCGACACGTTATAGCAATCAGCCCCAGCATTTT | CASSNWATRYSNQPQHF
NA | TRBJ2-2 | TRBV27 | NA | TGTGCCAGCAGTTTAAGGGCTTTAGTTGGACTAAAGGCGAACACCGGGGAGCTGTTTTTT | CASSLRALVGLKANTGELFF
few | TRBJ2-2 | TRBV7-2 | TRBD1 | TGTGCCAGCAGCCCGCAAGGGACAGGTACCACCGGGGAGCTGTTTTTT | CASSPQGTGTTGELFF
once | TRBJ2-5 | TRBV6-1 | TRBD1 | TGTGCCAGCAGACCAACAGGGGTGGAGACCCAGTACTTC | CASRPTGVETQYF
NA | TRBJ2-1 | TRBV7-9 | NA | TGTGCCAGCAGCGGGAAGGGGCAGGTTAGTAATGAGCAGTTCTTC | CASSGKGQVSNEQFF
NA | TRBJ2-5 | TRBV7-2 | NA | TGTGCCAGCAGCTTAGATATAAAACTGCAGGGACGGAAGACCCAGTACTTC | CASSLDIKLQGRKTQYF
NA | TRBJ2-3 | TRBV2 | NA | TGTGCCAGCACTCCGGGAGTAGGGACAGATACGCAGTATTTT | CASTPGVGTDTQYF
NA | TRBJ1-5 | TRBV6-1 | NA | TGTGCCAGCCGGGGGATTGGCAATCAGCCCCAGCATTTT | CASRGIGNQPQHF
once | TRBJ2-7 | TRBV6-2/TRBV6-3 | NA | TGTGCCAGCAGTTACTGGGCGGGGCTATCCTACGAGCAGTACTTC | CASSYWAGLSYEQYF
NA | TRBJ2-3 | TRBV2 | NA | TGTGCCAGCAGTGAGACAGCTTTGACAGATACGCAGTATTTT | CASSETALTDTQYF
NA | TRBJ2-1 | TRBV19 | TRBD2 | TGTGCCAGTAGTATAGGGGGACTAGCGGGAGGTCTCAGGAATGAGCAGTTCTTC | CASSIGGLAGGLRNEQFF
NA | TRBJ1-2 | TRBV28 | NA | TGTGCCAGCAGTTGGCAGGCCTATGGCTACACCTTC | CASSWQAYGYTF